Here is one T cell receptor (beta chain) with its context. The antigen is not known. At one boundary the junction diverges from the germline segment, which might be a read error. PCR primers comprised 60 Vbeta and 13 Jbeta primers. Sequencing used immunoSEQ multiplex PCR; TCRdb keeps in-frame clones, though not all of them. The sample consists of 100,000 to 150,000 clones, roughly 78% of them appearing once. This specimen comes from a study of cytomegalovirus exposure and HLA in healthy donors. Study results and caveats: Prediction of most subjects' HLA-A and HLA-B alleles by TCR beta sequences was reportedly accurate. Of the V segments, some could not be distinguished, including TRBV6-2 and TRBV6-3, and were excluded. A later analysis found common viral pathogens apparently linked to several of the most significant clusters. Published work reported that the classifier diagnosed cytomegalovirus status with high specificity and sensitivity.

The length of the CDR3 is 16 residues. Germline V CDR1 and CDR2: MNHEY, SMNVEV (reference sequence). The V and J genes are TRBV27 and TRBJ2-7; the match to TRBD1 covers 7 bases. Source material: PBMCs. The receptor was derived from a man under 40 in good health and CMV-seronegative. The CDR3 loop reads CASSLSTGDRPYEQYF. CDR3 sequence (DNA): TGTGCCAGCAGTCTATCAACAGGGGATAGGCCCTACGAGCAGTACTTC.